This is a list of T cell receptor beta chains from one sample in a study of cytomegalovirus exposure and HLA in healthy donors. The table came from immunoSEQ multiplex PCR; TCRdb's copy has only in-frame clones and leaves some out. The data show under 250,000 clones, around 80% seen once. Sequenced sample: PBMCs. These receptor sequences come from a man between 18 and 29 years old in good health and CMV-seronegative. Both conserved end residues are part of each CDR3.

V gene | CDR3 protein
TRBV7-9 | CASSFGQAGELFF
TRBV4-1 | CASSQLSGTGGGYTF
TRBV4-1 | CASSQGLAGIVGTGELFF
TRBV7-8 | CASSKGVISNQPQHF
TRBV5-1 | CASSLLGMGAQETQYF
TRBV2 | CASILRQARLIATGTDTQYF
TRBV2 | CARKRDRGMNTEAFF
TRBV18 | CASSPRRDRGREQYF
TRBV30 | CAWSAGADRAHQGPQHF
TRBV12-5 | CASGFRSNQPQHF
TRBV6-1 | CASTVLPRESDEQYF
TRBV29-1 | CSVEPRLTANYGYTF
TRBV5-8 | CASSTGRGTRPYEQYF
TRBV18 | CASSPGQGSYEQYF
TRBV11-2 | CASRGGRETREQYF
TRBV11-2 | CASASGISETQYF
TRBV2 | CASSTGGYTYNEQFF
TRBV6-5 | CASSYRDRAYEQYF
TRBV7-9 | CASTSTVTNYGYTF